The clone carrying this TCR beta chain was seen at least ten times. This entry is derived from a study of T cells in Graves' hyperthyroidism and ophthalmopathy. Germline V lookup: CDR1 SNHLY, CDR2 FYNNEI. V was cut by 5 bases and J by 2 bases, with 7 bases left in between. The CDR3 totals 13 residues. Newly diagnosed hyperthyroidism, duration under 2 months, in patients aged 18 to 65. RNA transcripts yielded amplified TCR beta CDR3 regions. A first-round RT-PCR of the TCR CDR3 used the HTBI primer set. TCRdb reanalysed the multiplex PCR reads using MiXCR and keeps one entry per CDR3 protein. The profile shows some 720,000 distinct CDR3 sequences, roughly 15% of them singletons.

Sequencing used blood. The chain joins TRBV2 to TRBJ1-3; D not certain. This TCR came from a young man with Graves' hyperthyroidism. In nucleotides, the CDR3 is TGTGCCAGCAGTTTCATGCCTGGAAACACCATATATTTT. It is translated as CASSFMPGNTIYF. Drawing the rest from reference TRBV2 and TRBJ1-3, the complete variable domain is EPEVTQTPSHQVTQMGQEVILRCVPISNHLYFYWYRQILGQKVEFLVSFYNNEISEKSEIFDDQFSVERPDGSNFTLKIRSTKLEDSAMYFCASSFMPGNTIYFGEGSWLTVV.